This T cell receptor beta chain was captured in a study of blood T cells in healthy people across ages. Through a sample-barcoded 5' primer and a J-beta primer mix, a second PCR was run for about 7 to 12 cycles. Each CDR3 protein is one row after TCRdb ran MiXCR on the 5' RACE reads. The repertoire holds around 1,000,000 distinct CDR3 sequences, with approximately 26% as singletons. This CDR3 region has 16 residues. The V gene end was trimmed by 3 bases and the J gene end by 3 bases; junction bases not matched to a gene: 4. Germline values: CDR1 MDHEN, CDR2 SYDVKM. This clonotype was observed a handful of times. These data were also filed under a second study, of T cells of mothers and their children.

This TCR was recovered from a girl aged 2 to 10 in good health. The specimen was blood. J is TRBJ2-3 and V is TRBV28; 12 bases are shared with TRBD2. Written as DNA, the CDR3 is TGTGCCAGCAGTTTGATACTAGCGGGAGGAACAGATACGCAGTATTTT. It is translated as CASSLILAGGTDTQYF.